This T cell receptor (beta chain) was identified during a study of circulating CD8 cells and anti-PD-1 response in melanoma. In the study overall: Every 2 weeks, patients got 3 mg/kg nivolumab intravenously. Anti-PD-1 was first-line therapy for seven of 13 patients. Study-level points and caveats: Some patients were treatment-naive; others were previously treated. Generally, no replicate experiments were performed.

The QIAseq Immune Repertoire TCR panel built the libraries from around 15 ng of total RNA. MiXCR was run by TCRdb on the reads, yielding one entry per CDR3 protein. Of hundreds of distinct CDR3 sequences listed, roughly 9.1% are singletons. Four subsets defined by PD-1 and/or TIGIT were sorted from live CD3+CD8+TCRalphabeta+ cells. Within the sample, this clonotype is medium-sized. Its antigen is still unknown. The CDR3 spans 13 residues. CDR1 and CDR2 (germline): LNHDA, SQIVND (reference sequence). V lost 3 bases and J 5 bases, leaving 8 bases between the germline ends. This material consisted of CD8+ T cells from PBMCs, taken at baseline or after one month of anti-PD-1 therapy (not recorded which). This TCR was recovered from a human donor with melanoma. V is TRBV19 and J is TRBJ2-1; TRBD2 might be the D (5 bases). CDR3 bases: TGTGCCAGTAGTATTACGGAGGACAATGAGCAGTTCTTC. Translation: CASSITEDNEQFF.